The clone carrying this T cell receptor (beta chain) was seen more than once but under ten times. The antigen remains unidentified. The data were obtained in a study of CD8+CD57+ T cells in acquired aplastic anemia. As for the study in general: Sorted CD4+ and CD8+ cells gave an average of about 3 ug of DNA. Read counts for CD4+ cells (from healthy donors) averaged approximately 11 million.

Study findings and constraints: Patients versus controls showed no significant CD8+ Simpson's diversity difference.

Genomic DNA, serving as template, underwent TCR beta VDJ and CDR3 profiling. A single record per CDR3 protein comes from TCRdb applying MiXCR to the reads. This table holds roughly 130,000 distinct CDR3 sequences, around 48% found once. Germline trimming cut 7 bases from V and 2 bases from J; bases unmatched to any gene: 6. CDR3 length: 14 residues. Per germline, CDR1 MGHDK and CDR2 SYGVNS. The source material was sorted CD4+, CD8+, or CD8+CD57+ T cells (not recorded which) from PBMCs. This receptor was obtained from a human donor in good health, serving as a control. J is TRBJ1-2 and V is TRBV25-1; TRBD1 matches at 8 bases. CDR3 sequence: CASTIRGRNYGYTF. The CDR3 bases are TGTGCCAGCACAATCAGGGGGCGGAACTATGGCTACACCTTC.